The rows below give T cell receptor beta chains drawn from one sample of a study of identical twins. One entry per CDR3 protein results from TCRdb running MiXCR on the 5' RACE reads. The table lists 550,000 to 800,000 distinct CDR3 sequences, about 7% of them singletons. This sample also appeared in a second study, on yellow fever vaccine responses in identical twins.

The sequenced sample was PBMCs. Source of these receptors: a woman under 30 in good health. The CDR3 runs from the conserved cysteine through the conserved F or W. A D gene is named only where the DNA matches it firmly. For some rows the clone size is stated as once, few or many, or as a class when expanded; others skip it.

d_gene	j_gene	v_gene	abundance	CDR3nt	CDR3aa
.	TRBJ2-1	TRBV18	.	TGTGCCAGCTCACCCAACCTCCAGGAGCAGTTCTTC	CASSPNLQEQFF
.	TRBJ1-5	TRBV10-3	many	TGTGCCATCAGTGAGACAGGGTATGAGGGCAATCAGCCCCAGCATTTT	CAISETGYEGNQPQHF
TRBD2	TRBJ2-1	TRBV20-1	many	TGCAGTGCTAGTTATAGCGGGAGTCGGAATGAGCAGTTCTTC	CSASYSGSRNEQFF
.	TRBJ1-2	TRBV20-1	few	TGCAGTGCTAGGCGGCGGAATGGAGGCTACACCTTC	CSARRRNGGYTF
TRBD1	TRBJ2-2	TRBV20-1	few	TGCAGTGCTAGGTCGCCCGCAGGGGGCAACACCGGGGAGCTGTTTTTT	CSARSPAGGNTGELFF
.	TRBJ1-2	TRBV29-1	many	TGCAGCGTTGAAGATCAGGGGAGACGCGTCGGCTACACCTTC	CSVEDQGRRVGYTF
.	TRBJ2-5	TRBV12-3/TRBV12-4	many	TGTGCCAGCAGTTTCGTTCGAGAGACCCAGTACTTC	CASSFVRETQYF
.	TRBJ1-5	TRBV5-5	few	TGTGCCAGCAGCTTGGGGCCAGGCAGTATTCAGCCCCAGCATTTT	CASSLGPGSIQPQHF
.	TRBJ2-3	TRBV4-1	few	TGCGCCAGCAGCTCCCCGGAAGTCACAGATACGCAGTATTTT	CASSSPEVTDTQYF
.	TRBJ2-7	TRBV7-2	.	TGTGCCAGCAGCCCCCGGGCAGGGATAGACGAGCAGTACTTC	CASSPRAGIDEQYF
TRBD2	TRBJ2-1	TRBV7-9	many	TGTGCCAGCAGCTTGAGACTAGCGGGAGTGAATGAGCAGTTCTTC	CASSLRLAGVNEQFF
.	TRBJ1-3	TRBV20-1	.	TGCAGTGTGTCCGGGGGGGCCCTATCTGGAAACACCATATATTTT	CSVSGGALSGNTIYF
.	TRBJ2-3	TRBV13	.	TGTGCCAGCAGCTTAGAGCGGAGGTTCACAGATACGCAGTATTTT	CASSLERRFTDTQYF
TRBD1	TRBJ2-7	TRBV12-5	few	TGTGCTAGTGGGTCCCGGGACAGGCGATACGAGCAGTACTTC	CASGSRDRRYEQYF
TRBD2	TRBJ2-6	TRBV12-3/TRBV12-4	many	TGTGCCAGCAGTTTACGGGGGGTTGGGAGTGGGGCCAACGTCCTGACTTTC	CASSLRGVGSGANVLTF
.	TRBJ2-3	TRBV12-3/TRBV12-4	many	TGTGCCAGCAGCCGGATGGTTGGTAGCACAGATACGCAGTATTTT	CASSRMVGSTDTQYF
TRBD1	TRBJ1-6	TRBV2	many	TGTGCCAGCTATCCGGGACAGGGAAATTCACCCCTCCACTTT	CASYPGQGNSPLHF
TRBD1	TRBJ2-1	TRBV10-3	many	TGTGCCATCAGTGAGTCCTGGACAGGGGAGGGTGAGCAGTTCTTC	CAISESWTGEGEQFF
.	TRBJ2-4	TRBV20-1	many	TGCAGTGCGGATCCCCCCCTAGCCAAAAACATTCAGTACTTC	CSADPPLAKNIQYF
.	TRBJ1-1	TRBV20-1	few	TGCAGTGCTAGGAGGACCACTGAAGCTTTCTTT	CSARRTTEAFF
TRBD2	TRBJ2-5	TRBV14	few	TGTGCCAGCAGTCGAGCGGGGGCGCTTGGTGAGACCCAGTACTTC	CASSRAGALGETQYF
.	TRBJ1-1	TRBV4-1	.	TGCGCCAGCAGCCGCTCGACATTAATGAACACTGAAGCTTTCTTT	CASSRSTLMNTEAFF
.	TRBJ2-7	TRBV4-1	few	TGCGCCAGCAGTCCTACGACTGTGGCCTACGAGCAGTACTTC	CASSPTTVAYEQYF
.	TRBJ1-5	TRBV5-1	many	TGCGCCAGCAGCTGGTCCGGGAATCAGCCCCAGCATTTT	CASSWSGNQPQHF
.	TRBJ1-1	TRBV6-2/TRBV6-3	few	TGTGCCAGCACCCGGCCCGTTGGGACACCGATGAACACTGAAGCTTTCTTT	CASTRPVGTPMNTEAFF
.	TRBJ2-7	TRBV21-1	few	TGTGCCAGCAGCAAAGGGAGGGGGAGGTCCTACGAGCAGTACTTC	CASSKGRGRSYEQYF
TRBD1	TRBJ1-6	TRBV14	.	TGTGCCAGCAGCCAACAAACAGGGGGCGGGAGGTCACCCCTCCACTTT	CASSQQTGGGRSPLHF
TRBD2	TRBJ2-2	TRBV6-5	.	TGTGCCAGCAGTTACTCGTTAACTAGCGGGCACACCGGGGAGCTGTTTTTT	CASSYSLTSGHTGELFF
.	TRBJ2-2	TRBV28	many	TGTGCCAGCTATCCCGGGGCCGGGGTGGTCGGGGAGCTGTTTTTT	CASYPGAGVVGELFF
.	TRBJ1-4	TRBV12-3/TRBV12-4	many	TGTGCCAGCAGTCGCAATCAAGGGTTGTTTTTT	CASSRNQGLFF
.	TRBJ2-5	TRBV7-3	few	TGTGCCAGCAGCTTATACCCAGGGCCCCAAGAGACCCAGTACTTC	CASSLYPGPQETQYF
TRBD1	TRBJ2-1	TRBV24-1	.	TGTGCCACCAGTGATGCCCCGGGACAGGGTCGCAATGAGCAGTTCTTC	CATSDAPGQGRNEQFF
.	TRBJ2-1	TRBV7-9	.	TGTGCCAGCAGCTTATTCCTTCCAGGCTCCTACAATGAGCAGTTCTTC	CASSLFLPGSYNEQFF
TRBD2	TRBJ2-3	TRBV10-3	few	TGTGCCATCAGTGGTATAGCGGGGGGGCCATTTCAGTCAGATACGCAGTATTTT	CAISGIAGGPFQSDTQYF
TRBD1	TRBJ2-1	TRBV24-1	few	TGTGCCACCAGTGGCCCGCGGGACAGGGTCAATGAGCAGTTCTTC	CATSGPRDRVNEQFF
.	TRBJ1-5	TRBV29-1	.	TGCAGCGTTAGAGGGAGAACTGATACGCAGCATTTT	CSVRGRTDTQHF
.	TRBJ1-5	TRBV4-1	many	TGCGCCAGCAGCCAACACAGGTATAGCAATCAGCCCCAGCATTTT	CASSQHRYSNQPQHF
.	TRBJ2-7	TRBV13	.	TGTGCCAGCACCTCTGTGACCCGCTACGAGCAGTACTTC	CASTSVTRYEQYF
.	TRBJ1-5	TRBV15	few	TGTGCCACCAGCAGAGATCGTCAGCCCCAGCATTTT	CATSRDRQPQHF
.	TRBJ2-1	TRBV19	.	TGTGCCAGTAGTGCTTGGGGCAAGCACAATGAGCAGTTCTTC	CASSAWGKHNEQFF
TRBD1	TRBJ1-5	TRBV4-1	.	TGCGCCAGCAGCCAATCCGGGACAGGGAATCAGCCCCAGCATTTT	CASSQSGTGNQPQHF
TRBD2	TRBJ2-1	TRBV12-3/TRBV12-4	.	TGTGCCCGCAGTTTATTTGCGGGGGGGCCGAAGGGGTGGGATGAGCAGTTCTTC	CARSLFAGGPKGWDEQFF
.	TRBJ1-2	TRBV12-3/TRBV12-4	many	TGTGCCAGCAGTCCGGACCGAGCGACTGGCTACACCTTC	CASSPDRATGYTF
TRBD1	TRBJ2-2	TRBV5-6	many	TGTGCCAGCAGCCTCCGACAGGGATTCACCGGGGAGCTGTTTTTT	CASSLRQGFTGELFF
.	TRBJ2-2	TRBV6-5	.	TGTGCCAGCAGTTACGGTGGCCAACGGTCCGGGGAGCTGTTTTTT	CASSYGGQRSGELFF
.	TRBJ2-1	TRBV15	few	TGTGCCACCAGCAGAGAAATAATTCCCTCGGGGAACAATGAGCAGTTCTTC	CATSREIIPSGNNEQFF
.	TRBJ2-1	TRBV6-5	few	TGTGCCAGCAGTTACATCAAGGAGTTCTTATACAATGAGCAGTTCTTC	CASSYIKEFLYNEQFF
.	TRBJ2-2	TRBV20-1	few	TGCAGTGCTACCGGGACAAGGACCGGGGAGCTGTTTTTT	CSATGTRTGELFF
TRBD1	TRBJ2-1	TRBV20-1	many	TGCAGTTCCACGAGGGACAGGGTCTATGAGCAGTTCTTC	CSSTRDRVYEQFF
.	TRBJ2-3	TRBV28	.	TGTGCCAGCAGTTTCATCAGGTACATGCAGTATTTT	CASSFIRYMQYF
TRBD1	TRBJ1-1	TRBV4-2	few	TGTGCCAGCAGCCAACGGACAGGGGGAGCCTTGAACACTGAAGCTTTCTTT	CASSQRTGGALNTEAFF
TRBD2	TRBJ2-7	TRBV5-1	.	TGCGCCAGCAGCCCCTGGGTAGCGGGAGTGTATGAGCAGTACTTC	CASSPWVAGVYEQYF
.	TRBJ2-1	TRBV7-9	few	TGTGCCAGCAGCCGACCAGGGTACAATGAGCAGTTCTTC	CASSRPGYNEQFF